This entry lists 15 T cell receptor beta chains sequenced from one sample in a study of blood T cell repertoires in COVID-19. The assay was immunoSEQ multiplex PCR, and TCRdb's table has in-frame clones only and misses some. The repertoire consists of 350,000 to 450,000 clones, with over 75% occurring once and the leading ten covering 1.5% to 2%. The sequencing input was PBMCs or T cells enriched from blood (not recorded which). Receptor source: a man aged 40-55 years in a cohort exposed to, infected with or recovered from COVID-19 (not recorded which).

The V call is TRBV6-5, the J call TRBJ1-2, with unresolved D. The V gene lost 4 bases and the J gene lost 0 bases, with 6 bases spanning the gap. The CDR3 is made up of 13 amino acids. The V gene's germline CDR1 is MNHEY and CDR2 SVGAGI. The CDR3 DNA is TGTGCCAGCAGTTCGTATACTAACTATGGCTACACCTTC. Its translation is CASSSYTNYGYTF.

A single count supports this clone. The chain has TRBV19 and TRBJ1-3; D gene unclear. The V and J ends lost 8 bases and 1 base respectively, with 15 bases between them. The CDR3 loop spans 15 amino acids. In germline, CDR1 is LNHDA, CDR2 SQIVND (reference sequence). CDR3 amino acids: CASRGGLDSGNTIYF. The CDR3 bases are TGTGCCAGTCGAGGCGGTTTAGATTCTGGAAACACCATATATTTT.

The V gene is TRBV28, the J gene TRBJ2-7, with D possibly being TRBD1 (5 bases). Trimming took 6 bases from V and 3 from J, leaving 9 bases between them. Germline values: CDR1 MDHEN, CDR2 SYDVKM. The CDR3 has 12 residues. The CDR3 sequence: CASRGRLYEQYF. CDR3 DNA sequence: TGTGCCAGCAGGGGGCGTCTCTACGAGCAGTACTTC.

The V call is TRBV11-2, the J call TRBJ2-1; TRBD2 matches 10 bases. The trim removed 2 bases at V and 6 bases at J, leaving 7 bases unmatched. Germline CDR1 reads SGHAT; CDR2 reads FQNNGV. The CDR3 sequence is 16 residues long. In DNA, the CDR3 is TGTGCCAGCAGCTTATCTGCTAGCGGGAGAAGCAATGAGCAGTTCTTC. It yields the protein CASSLSASGRSNEQFF.

The chain uses TRBV11-3 and TRBJ2-1, with a weak D call TRBD2 (5 bases). Deletions cut 2 bases from V and 9 bases from J, with 11 bases between. This CDR3 is 13 amino acids long. The germline gives CDR1 SGHNT, CDR2 YENEEA. The CDR3 bases are TGTGCCAGCAGCTTATTGCTAGAGGGTGAGCAGTTCTTC. It specifies CASSLLLEGEQFF.

This rearrangement joins TRBV11-2 to TRBJ2-1; a possible D gene is TRBD1 (6 bases). V was cut by 1 base and J by 3 bases, with 10 bases left in between. CDR3 length equals 15 residues. Germline lookup yields CDR1 SGHAT and CDR2 FQNNGV. Here the CDR3 reads CASSLGGRLYNEQFF. The CDR3 DNA sequence: TGTGCCAGCAGCTTAGGGGGGCGCCTCTACAATGAGCAGTTCTTC.

In DNA, the CDR3 is TGTGCCAGCAGCGTAGTTATTACTAGCGGGAGCCATGAGCAGTTCTTC. Translated: CASSVVITSGSHEQFF. The V gene is TRBV9, the J gene TRBJ2-1; 11 positions match TRBD2. Germline values: CDR1 SGDLS, CDR2 YYNGEE. V lost 0 bases and J lost 8; bases outside the gene matches: 7. The CDR3 consists of 16 residues.

Concerning this clone: The junction does not match germline at one end; this may be a read error. The J gene is TRBJ1-5, the V gene TRBV7-8; no clear D gene. This CDR3 comprises 13 residues. Germline V CDR1 and CDR2: SGHVS, FQNEAQ. The CDR3 DNA is TGTGCCTGCAGGCAGTATAGCAATCAGCCCCAGCATTTT. Amino acids: CACRQYSNQPQHF.

The CDR3 bases are TGTGCCAGCTCACTCCCACATTCTTGGGAGACCCAGTACTTC. Protein: CASSLPHSWETQYF. V usage is TRBV18 and J usage is TRBJ2-5; D gene uncertain. V was shortened by 4 bases and J by 5 bases, with 14 bases between the two germline ends. The CDR3 spans 14 residues. The germline V gene has CDR1 KGHSH and CDR2 LQKENI.

The genes are TRBV7-8 and TRBJ1-3, with 10 bases fitting TRBD1. Germline CDR1 reads SGHVS; CDR2 reads FQNEAQ. The CDR3 runs to 17 residues. J gave up 3 bases and V 3 bases, and 8 bases lay outside the gene matches. In DNA form, the CDR3 reads TGTGCCAGCAGCTTGGGCCGGGACAGGGGTGGTGGAAACACCATATATTTT. Amino acid sequence: CASSLGRDRGGGNTIYF.

Here the CDR3 DNA reads TGTGCCAGCAGTTTCAGGGCAGGCGGAAACACCATATATTTT. Protein product: CASSFRAGGNTIYF. The rearrangement uses TRBV27 and TRBJ1-3, with D maybe TRBD1 (5 bases). Germline V gene lookup returns CDR1 MNHEY and CDR2 SMNVEV (reference sequence). V was cut by 3 bases and J by 4 bases, with 10 bases left in between. The CDR3 spans 14 residues.

The CDR3, as DNA: TGCAGCGTGGACAAGACAGAGGACAACTCCTACGAGCAGTACTTC. As protein: CSVDKTEDNSYEQYF. The chain uses TRBV29-1 and TRBJ2-7, with TRBD1 as a possible D gene (5 bases). Trimming took 6 bases from V and 0 from J, leaving 18 bases between them. CDR1 is SQVTM, CDR2 ANQGSEA, per germline. CDR3 length: 15 residues.

J is TRBJ1-1 and V is TRBV19; TRBD1 aligns across 8 bases. V shed 6 bases and J 5 bases; nucleotides not matched to a gene: 5. The CDR3 spans 13 residues. Germline assignment: CDR1 LNHDA and CDR2 SQIVND (reference sequence). The CDR3 loop is CASRWTGRTEAFF. The CDR3 DNA reads as TGTGCCAGTAGGTGGACAGGGAGGACTGAAGCTTTCTTT.

The chain carries TRBV30 and TRBJ2-1, with D uncertain. This CDR3 comprises 11 residues. Trimming pared 3 bases from V and 3 bases from J, leaving 3 bases between. Germline V gives CDR1 GTSNPN, CDR2 SVGIG (reference sequence). CDR3 residues: CAWRYYNEQFF. CDR3 sequence (DNA): TGTGCCTGGAGATACTACAATGAGCAGTTCTTC.

The chain has TRBV6-1 and TRBJ2-5, with 9 positions matching TRBD1. This CDR3 spans 17 amino acids. The V gene's germline CDR1 is MNHNS and CDR2 SASEGT. Trimming at V came to 2 bases and at J to 4 bases, leaving 11 bases not matched to a gene. The CDR3: CASSESKGQGFLETQYF. CDR3 nucleotide sequence: TGTGCCAGCAGTGAAAGTAAGGGACAGGGTTTTTTAGAGACCCAGTACTTC.